This TCR beta chain originates from a study of blood T cells in healthy people across ages. This clonotype was detected only a few times. Alongside a J-beta primer mix, a sample-barcoded 5' primer served in a second PCR lasting about 7 to 11 cycles. TCRdb re-derived calls from the 5' RACE reads in MiXCR, one entry per CDR3 protein. The sample includes some 1.4 million distinct CDR3 sequences, 42% of them seen just once. The germline CDR1 and CDR2 sequences are SGDLS and YYNGEE. The junction had 4 bases not matched to a gene; V was cut back by 2 bases and J by 4 bases. The CDR3 has 16 residues. The sequencing input was blood. The chain combines TRBV9 with TRBJ2-6; 9 bases map to TRBD1. The sequence was collected from a young woman in good health. The CDR3 sequence is CASSVGQGTGANVLTF. The DNA for the CDR3 is TGTGCCAGCAGCGTCGGACAGGGGACCGGGGCCAACGTCCTGACTTTC.